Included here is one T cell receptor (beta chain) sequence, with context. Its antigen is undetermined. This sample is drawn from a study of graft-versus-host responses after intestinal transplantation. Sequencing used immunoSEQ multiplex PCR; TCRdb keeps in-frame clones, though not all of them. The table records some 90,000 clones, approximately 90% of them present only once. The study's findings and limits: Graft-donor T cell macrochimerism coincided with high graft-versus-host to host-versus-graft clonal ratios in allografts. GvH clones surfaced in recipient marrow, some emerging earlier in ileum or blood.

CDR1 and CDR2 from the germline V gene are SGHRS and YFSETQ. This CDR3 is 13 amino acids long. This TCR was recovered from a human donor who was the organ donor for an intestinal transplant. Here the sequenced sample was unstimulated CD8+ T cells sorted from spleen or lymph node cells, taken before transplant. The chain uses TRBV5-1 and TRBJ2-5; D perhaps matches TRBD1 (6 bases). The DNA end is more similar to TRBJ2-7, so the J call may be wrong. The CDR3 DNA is TGCGCCAGCTCCACAGGGTCGTCCTACGAGCAGTACTTC. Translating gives CASSTGSSYEQYF.